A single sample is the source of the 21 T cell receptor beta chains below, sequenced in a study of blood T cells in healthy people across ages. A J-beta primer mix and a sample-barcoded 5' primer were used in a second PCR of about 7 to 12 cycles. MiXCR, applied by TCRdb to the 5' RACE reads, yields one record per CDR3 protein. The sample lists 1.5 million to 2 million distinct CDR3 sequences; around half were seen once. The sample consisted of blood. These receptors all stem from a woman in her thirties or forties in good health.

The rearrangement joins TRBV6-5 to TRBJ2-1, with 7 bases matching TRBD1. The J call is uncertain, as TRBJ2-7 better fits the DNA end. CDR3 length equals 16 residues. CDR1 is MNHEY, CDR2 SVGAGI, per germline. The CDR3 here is CASSPDRVSSYNEQYF. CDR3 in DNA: TGTGCCAGCAGCCCCGACAGGGTCAGCTCCTACAATGAGCAGTACTTC.

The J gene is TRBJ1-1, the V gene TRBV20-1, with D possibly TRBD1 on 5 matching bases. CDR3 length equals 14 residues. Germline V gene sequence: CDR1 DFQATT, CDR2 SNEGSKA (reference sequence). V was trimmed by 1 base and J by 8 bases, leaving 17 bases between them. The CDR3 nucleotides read TGCAGTGCTAGAGCAGGGCCTCCTCGGTGGGAAGCTTTCTTT. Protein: CSARAGPPRWEAFF.

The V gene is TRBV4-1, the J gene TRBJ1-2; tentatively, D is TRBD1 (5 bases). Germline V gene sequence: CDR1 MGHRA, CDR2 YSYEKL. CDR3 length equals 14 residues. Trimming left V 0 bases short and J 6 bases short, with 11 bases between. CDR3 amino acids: CASSQEPGVNGYTF. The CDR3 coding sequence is TGCGCCAGCAGCCAAGAACCGGGGGTCAATGGCTACACCTTC.

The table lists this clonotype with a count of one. The CDR3 sequence: CAHRTNEQFF. The CDR3 DNA sequence: TGTGCCCACCGGACCAATGAGCAGTTCTTC. The chain joins TRBV7-8 to TRBJ2-1; D unresolved. The germline V and J ends were trimmed by 11 bases and 6 bases, with 8 bases remaining between them. There are 10 residues in the CDR3. CDR1 is SGHVS, CDR2 FQNEAQ, per germline.

The CDR3 region is CSVEWPLSYEQYF. As DNA, the CDR3 is TGCAGCGTTGAATGGCCGTTGTCCTACGAGCAGTACTTC. This chain joins TRBV29-1 and TRBJ2-7; D is unresolved. Germline V gene lookup returns CDR1 SQVTM and CDR2 ANQGSEA. The CDR3 runs 13 residues. Between the trimmed V and J ends, which lost 2 bases and 1 base, there was a span of 9 bases.

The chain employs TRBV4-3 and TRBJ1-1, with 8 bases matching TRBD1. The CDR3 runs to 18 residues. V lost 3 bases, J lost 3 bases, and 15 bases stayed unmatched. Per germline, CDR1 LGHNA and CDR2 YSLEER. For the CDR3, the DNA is TGCGCCAGCAGCCATGAAAGGACAGGGATTTTCTCGGACACTGAAGCTTTCTTT. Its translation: CASSHERTGIFSDTEAFF.

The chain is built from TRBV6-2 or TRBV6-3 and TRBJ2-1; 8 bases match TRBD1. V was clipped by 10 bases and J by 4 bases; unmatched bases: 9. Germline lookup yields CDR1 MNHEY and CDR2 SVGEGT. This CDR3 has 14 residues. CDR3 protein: CATTTGQGYNEQFF. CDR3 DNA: TGTGCCACCACAACAGGACAGGGTTACAATGAGCAGTTCTTC.

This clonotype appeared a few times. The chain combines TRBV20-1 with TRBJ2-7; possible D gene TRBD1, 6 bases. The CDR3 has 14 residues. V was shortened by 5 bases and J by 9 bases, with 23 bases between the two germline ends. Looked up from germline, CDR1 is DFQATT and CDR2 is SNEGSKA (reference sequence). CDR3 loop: CSARAIGQPRVQYF. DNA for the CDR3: TGCAGTGCTCGCGCTATTGGACAGCCTAGGGTGCAGTACTTC.

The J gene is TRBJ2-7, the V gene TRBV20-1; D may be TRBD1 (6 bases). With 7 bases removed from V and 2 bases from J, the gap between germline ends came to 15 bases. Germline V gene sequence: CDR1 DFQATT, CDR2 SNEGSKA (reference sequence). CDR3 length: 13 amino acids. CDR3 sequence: CSVLQGTTYEQYF. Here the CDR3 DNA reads TGCAGTGTTTTACAGGGTACCACCTACGAGCAGTACTTC.

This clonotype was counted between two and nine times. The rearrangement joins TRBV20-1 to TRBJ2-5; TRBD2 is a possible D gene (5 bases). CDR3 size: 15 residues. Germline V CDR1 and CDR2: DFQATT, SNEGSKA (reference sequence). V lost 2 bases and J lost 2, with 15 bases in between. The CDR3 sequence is CSARFSRRLQETQYF. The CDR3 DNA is TGCAGTGCTAGATTCTCCCGGAGGTTACAAGAGACCCAGTACTTC.

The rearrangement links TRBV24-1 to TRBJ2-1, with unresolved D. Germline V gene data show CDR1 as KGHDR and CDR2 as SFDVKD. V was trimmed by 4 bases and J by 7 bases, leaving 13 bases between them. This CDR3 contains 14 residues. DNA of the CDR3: TGTGCCACCAGTGACAGGACGGCTGGGAATGAGCAGTTCTTC. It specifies CATSDRTAGNEQFF.

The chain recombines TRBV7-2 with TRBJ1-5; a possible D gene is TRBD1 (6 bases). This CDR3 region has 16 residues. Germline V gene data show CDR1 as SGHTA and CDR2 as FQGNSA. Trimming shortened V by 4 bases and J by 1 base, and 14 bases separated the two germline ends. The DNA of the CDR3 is TGTGCCAGCAGCTCCTCACAGGGTCGGAGCAATCAGCCCCAGCATTTT. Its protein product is CASSSSQGRSNQPQHF.

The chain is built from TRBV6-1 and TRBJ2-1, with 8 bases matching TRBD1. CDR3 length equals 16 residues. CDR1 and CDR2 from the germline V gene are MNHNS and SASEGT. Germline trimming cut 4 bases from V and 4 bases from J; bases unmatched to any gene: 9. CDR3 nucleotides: TGTGCCAGCAGTGTCTCATACAGGGGGGAATACAATGAGCAGTTCTTC. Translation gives CASSVSYRGEYNEQFF.

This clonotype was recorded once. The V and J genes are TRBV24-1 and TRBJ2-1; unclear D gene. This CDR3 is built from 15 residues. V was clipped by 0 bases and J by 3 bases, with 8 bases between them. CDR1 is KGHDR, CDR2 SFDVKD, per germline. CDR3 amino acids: CATSDLTTLYNEQFF. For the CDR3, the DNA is TGTGCCACCAGTGATTTGACAACCCTCTACAATGAGCAGTTCTTC.

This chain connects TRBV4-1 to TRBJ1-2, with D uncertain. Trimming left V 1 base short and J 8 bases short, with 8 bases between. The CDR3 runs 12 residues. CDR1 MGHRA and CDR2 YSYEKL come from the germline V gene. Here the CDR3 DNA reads TGCGCCAGCAGCCAAGTCCTCGGCGGCTACACCTTC. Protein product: CASSQVLGGYTF.

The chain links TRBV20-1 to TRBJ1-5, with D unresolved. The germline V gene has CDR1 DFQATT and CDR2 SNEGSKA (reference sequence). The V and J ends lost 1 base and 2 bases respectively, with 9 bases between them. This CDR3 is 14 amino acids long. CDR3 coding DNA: TGCAGTGCTAGAGGGTGGCAGCGCAATCAGCCCCAGCATTTT. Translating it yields CSARGWQRNQPQHF.

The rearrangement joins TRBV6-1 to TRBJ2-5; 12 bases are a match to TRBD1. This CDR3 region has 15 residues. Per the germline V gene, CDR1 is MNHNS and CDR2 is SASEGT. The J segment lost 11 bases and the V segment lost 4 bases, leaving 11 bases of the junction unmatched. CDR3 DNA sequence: TGTGCCAGCAGTGGCCGGGACAGGGGGCCGCTAGAGCAGTACTTC. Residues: CASSGRDRGPLEQYF.

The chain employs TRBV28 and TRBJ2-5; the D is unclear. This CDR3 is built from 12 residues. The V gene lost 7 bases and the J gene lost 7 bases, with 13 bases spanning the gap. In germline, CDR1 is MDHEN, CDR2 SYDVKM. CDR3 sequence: CASMVTVGTQYF. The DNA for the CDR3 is TGTGCCAGCATGGTTACGGTGGGGACCCAGTACTTC.

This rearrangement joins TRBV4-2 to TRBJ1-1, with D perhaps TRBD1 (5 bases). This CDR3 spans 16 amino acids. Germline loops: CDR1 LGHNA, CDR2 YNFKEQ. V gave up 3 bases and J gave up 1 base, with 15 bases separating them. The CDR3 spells CASSQIGAEGNTEAFF. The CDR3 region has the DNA TGTGCCAGCAGCCAGATTGGGGCAGAAGGGAACACTGAAGCTTTCTTT.

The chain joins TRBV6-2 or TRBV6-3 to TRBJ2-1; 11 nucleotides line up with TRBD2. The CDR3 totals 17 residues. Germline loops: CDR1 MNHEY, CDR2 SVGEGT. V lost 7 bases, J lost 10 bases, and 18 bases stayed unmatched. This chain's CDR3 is CASTLNKIAGGPSEQFF. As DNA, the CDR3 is TGTGCCAGCACCTTAAATAAAATAGCGGGGGGGCCAAGCGAGCAGTTCTTC.

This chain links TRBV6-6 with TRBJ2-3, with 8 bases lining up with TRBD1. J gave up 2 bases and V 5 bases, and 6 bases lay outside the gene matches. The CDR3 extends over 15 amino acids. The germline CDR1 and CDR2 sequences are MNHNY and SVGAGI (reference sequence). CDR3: CASSRRTGNTDTQYF. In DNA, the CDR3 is TGTGCCAGCAGTAGACGGACAGGGAACACAGATACGCAGTATTTT.